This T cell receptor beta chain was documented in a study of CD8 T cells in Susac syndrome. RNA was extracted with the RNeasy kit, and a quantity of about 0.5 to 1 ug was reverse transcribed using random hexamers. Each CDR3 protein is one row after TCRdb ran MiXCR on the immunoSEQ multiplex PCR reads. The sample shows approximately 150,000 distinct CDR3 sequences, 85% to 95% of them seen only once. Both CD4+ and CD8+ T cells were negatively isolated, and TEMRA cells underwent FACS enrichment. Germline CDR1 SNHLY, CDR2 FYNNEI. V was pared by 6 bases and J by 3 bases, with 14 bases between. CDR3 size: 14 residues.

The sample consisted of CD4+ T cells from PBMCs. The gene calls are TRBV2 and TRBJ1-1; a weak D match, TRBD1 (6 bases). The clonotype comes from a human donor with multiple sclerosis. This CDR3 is CASSAQGRDTEAFF. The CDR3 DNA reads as TGTGCCAGCAGCGCACAGGGCCGGGACACTGAAGCTTTCTTT.